This is a list of T cell receptor beta chains from one sample in a study of PD-L1 blockade in urothelial cancer. TCRdb keeps only in-frame clones here, not all; method: immunoSEQ multiplex PCR. The data show approximately 45,000 clones, approximately 85% seen once. This sample comprised PBMCs, obtained around atezolizumab (anti-PD-L1) treatment. The receptors originated from a man between 45 and 60 years old with urothelial cancer. Both conserved end residues are part of each CDR3. Fields, in order: V gene, clone size, D gene, J gene, CDR3 protein, CDR3 DNA. The D gene is left open where the match is weak. Some rows have no size entry. The others give once, few or many, or a class for an expanded clone.

TRBV5-1	.	TRBD1	TRBJ2-3	CASSISVTGGSDTQYF	TGCGCCAGCAGTATCAGTGTGACAGGGGGGTCAGATACGCAGTATTTT
TRBV7-9	.	TRBD1	TRBJ1-3	CASSLGRDSSGNTIYF	TGTGCCAGCAGCTTAGGCCGGGACAGCTCTGGAAACACCATATATTTT
TRBV4-1	few	TRBD1	TRBJ1-5	CASSRQGVVTRDQPQHF	TGCGCCAGCAGCCGTCAGGGGGTAGTAACTAGGGATCAGCCCCAGCATTTT
TRBV19	.	.	TRBJ1-1	CASRSGNTEAFF	TGTGCCAGTCGATCGGGGAACACTGAAGCTTTCTTT
TRBV19	.	TRBD1	TRBJ1-3	CASSGQGTGLSGNTIYF	TGTGCCAGTAGCGGACAGGGAACGGGCTTATCTGGAAACACCATATATTTT
TRBV2	.	.	TRBJ2-1	CASSVNSVTEQFF	TGTGCCAGCAGTGTGAATTCAGTTACCGAGCAGTTCTTC
TRBV10-3	.	TRBD1	TRBJ1-5	CAISGTGQSNQPQHF	TGTGCCATCAGCGGGACAGGGCAATCCAATCAGCCCCAGCATTTT
TRBV15	.	.	TRBJ2-1	CATSRGQPNEQFF	TGTGCCACCAGCAGAGGACAGCCCAATGAGCAGTTCTTC
TRBV7-2	.	TRBD1	TRBJ1-2	CASSLMGQTYGYTF	TGTGCCAGCAGCTTAATGGGACAGACATATGGCTACACCTTC
TRBV7-6	once	TRBD1	TRBJ2-2	CASSATGGTGELFF	TGTGCCAGCAGCGCCACAGGGGGCACCGGGGAGCTGTTTTTT
TRBV5-1	.	TRBD1	TRBJ1-1	CATNPGQGATEAFF	TGCGCCACCAACCCGGGACAGGGGGCCACTGAAGCTTTCTTT
TRBV30	.	TRBD1	TRBJ2-2	CAWSDSLETGGRTGELFF	TGTGCCTGGAGTGACTCTTTGGAGACAGGGGGCCGGACCGGGGAGCTGTTTTTT
TRBV5-1	.	TRBD2	TRBJ2-3	CASSLAGLEGADTQYF	TGCGCCAGCAGCTTGGCCGGACTAGAGGGCGCAGATACGCAGTATTTT
TRBV28	.	TRBD2	TRBJ2-3	CASSFLAGGVSTDTQYF	TGTGCCAGCAGTTTTCTAGCGGGGGGGGTTAGCACAGATACGCAGTATTTT
TRBV7-3	.	TRBD1	TRBJ2-3	CASSLGGQSTDTQYF	TGTGCCAGCAGCTTAGGGGGACAGAGCACAGATACGCAGTATTTT